This TCR beta chain was documented in a study of blood T cell repertoires in COVID-19. Sequenced by immunoSEQ multiplex PCR; TCRdb stores in-frame clones only, minus some. Among more than 150,000 clones, 78% were seen once, and the ten largest hold roughly 17%. V was clipped by 4 bases and J by 8 bases; unmatched bases: 4. The germline V gene has CDR1 LGHDT and CDR2 YNNKEL (reference sequence). CDR3 length equals 14 residues. All enrollees were about 18 to 95 years old and from 20 to 30 US areas. Clinical histories supplied by participants themselves formed the basis of cohort assignment. Cohort 3 donors counted as recovered after two negative PCRs, clearance, or resolved symptoms.

The sequence was obtained from a woman between 45 and 65 years old who had recovered from COVID-19. This chain joins TRBV3-1 (or the pseudogene TRBV3-2) and TRBJ1-4, with 10 bases that match TRBD1. What was sequenced was PBMCs or T cells enriched from blood (not recorded which). This chain's CDR3 is CASSLGQGREKLFF. The CDR3 coding sequence is TGTGCCAGCAGCCTGGGACAGGGGAGGGAAAAACTGTTTTTT.